The rows below give T cell receptor beta chains drawn from one sample of a study of T cell responses to AZD1222 COVID-19 vaccine. The assay was immunoSEQ multiplex PCR, and TCRdb's table has in-frame clones only and misses some. The profile covers around 100,000 clones, with around 90% appearing a single time and about 2.5% taken by the ten largest. Sequences were derived from peripheral blood, sampled 28 days after the second AZD1222 dose. These receptors came from an adult who received the AZD1222 COVID-19 vaccine. Both conserved end residues are part of each CDR3. Size is omitted from some rows. Given values are once, few, many or a class for expanded clones.

v_call	clone_size	j_call	cdr3_aa
TRBV2	-	TRBJ1-5	CASSGTGNQPQHF
TRBV19	-	TRBJ1-2	CASSPSIGQGYGYTF
TRBV7-9	-	TRBJ2-7	CASSLVIGEGSYEQYF
TRBV9	-	TRBJ1-1	CASSVDPAGNTEAFF
TRBV29-1	-	TRBJ1-1	CSVDRGITEAFF
TRBV7-2	once	TRBJ1-5	CASSLVVGSGNQPQHF
TRBV27	-	TRBJ2-1	CASSMIEGTRFF
TRBV15	-	TRBJ1-4	CATRGRGNSYEKLFF
TRBV5-1	-	TRBJ2-7	CASSLEVREGSAKYF
TRBV28	-	TRBJ2-3	CASSFGIRTDTQYF
TRBV5-1	-	TRBJ2-5	CASSLGPNQETQYF
TRBV5-1	-	TRBJ1-2	CASSPEAAQPPVYGYTF
TRBV27	-	TRBJ2-1	CASRRDRGLRVYNEQFF
TRBV3-1/TRBV3-2	-	TRBJ2-3	CASSHAGPGQHTDTQYF
TRBV18	-	TRBJ2-7	CASSPGASWESYEQYF
TRBV19	many	TRBJ2-5	CASSPQGAIQETQYF
TRBV5-1	-	TRBJ1-1	CASSLDRDTEAFF
TRBV28	few	TRBJ2-7	CASSFPRISYEQYF
TRBV9	-	TRBJ2-2	CASSVGAGGSPGELFF
TRBV10-3	-	TRBJ2-5	CAISEPGTRQETQYF
TRBV5-4	-	TRBJ2-5	CASSYTGVGETQYF
TRBV24-1	-	TRBJ1-1	CATSDQGEAFF
TRBV19	-	TRBJ2-2	CASGNTGELFF
TRBV10-3	-	TRBJ2-2	CAISERGSGTGELFF
TRBV9	-	TRBJ2-7	CASSRGQGFDEQYF
TRBV2	-	TRBJ2-3	CASSASGYTDTQYF
TRBV19	-	TRBJ2-1	CASSINRGGLYNEQFF
TRBV4-1	-	TRBJ2-7	CASSQGMPAEQYF
TRBV3-1/TRBV3-2	-	TRBJ1-5	CASSQLGNSNQPQHF